One and the same sample provided the 12 T cell receptor beta chains below, sequenced in a study of T-cell reconstitution after alpha-beta-depleted transplantation in children (dated by TCRdb to between 2015 and 2016). Per the publication, the treatment or condition label means: allogeneic hematopoietic cell transplantation with graft depleted of TCRalphabeta T cells and CD19 B cells. The library was produced with PCR. Sequencing took place on an Illumina HiSeq 2500. TCR library preparation used molecular barcoding, with unique molecular identifiers applied to normalize quantification of the TCRbeta repertoire. The public reads were reanalyzed by TCRdb: fastp trimming at Q25, MiXCR alignment, in-frame beta chains only. When rows share a CDR3 protein, they turn into one entry using the most common DNA and genes. The sample profile shows roughly 220,000 distinct CDR3 sequences; 7.5% to 9.5% of them were found once. The ten largest make up 35% to 40% of the sample.

The sample was PBMCs, mostly from graft donor cells, taken 360 days after TCRalphabeta/CD19-depleted stem cell transplant. The receptors come from a male patient between 2 and 10 years old who had a stem cell transplant for acute myeloid leukemia, so the T cells may come from the graft donor.

This clonotype has at least ten counts. J is TRBJ1-6 and V is TRBV20-1, with 11 bases fitting TRBD1. This CDR3 has 15 residues. The ends lost 0 bases at V and 9 bases at J; junction bases unmatched: 4. Germline V gene sequence: CDR1 DFQATT, CDR2 SNEGSKA (reference sequence). The CDR3 here is CSARETGTGGSPLHF. The CDR3 nucleotides read TGCAGTGCTAGAGAAACCGGGACAGGGGGTTCACCCCTCCACTTT.

Here the CDR3 reads CASSFRAGEQYF. The DNA of the CDR3 is TGTGCCAGCAGTTTCCGGGCGGGCGAGCAGTACTTC. The chain joins TRBV28 to TRBJ2-7, with D tentatively TRBD2 (5 bases). CDR1 and CDR2 from the germline V gene are MDHEN and SYDVKM. Trimming stripped 3 bases from V and 6 bases from J, with 9 bases between. This CDR3 contains 12 residues.

This clonotype was detected a few times. V gene TRBV28 combines with J gene TRBJ2-3, with D perhaps TRBD1 (5 bases). V was clipped by 2 bases and J by 2 bases, with 26 bases between them. Germline V lookup: CDR1 MDHEN, CDR2 SYDVKM. The CDR3 runs to 20 residues. The CDR3 here is CASSLIPRVSHPSTTDTQYF. CDR3 coding DNA: TGTGCCAGCAGTTTAATCCCCAGGGTTTCGCATCCCTCGACCACAGATACGCAGTATTTT.

This clonotype was detected ten times or more. This chain uses TRBV7-6 with TRBJ2-5, with D tentatively TRBD2 (5 bases). V dropped 3 bases and J dropped 2 bases, with 13 bases sitting between them. CDR3 size: 15 residues. Per the germline V gene, CDR1 is SGHVS and CDR2 is FNYEAQ. The CDR3 region has the DNA TGTGCCAGCAGCTTTAGCGAAGGATTTCAAGAGACCCAGTACTTC. It is translated as CASSFSEGFQETQYF.

Notes on this clonotype: The conserved phenylalanine or tryptophan normally closing the CDR3 is absent here, so this likely arose from a read error. This chain connects TRBV7-8 to TRBJ2-1, with 13 positions matching TRBD2. The V and J ends lost 0 bases and 0 bases, in that order; junction bases with no gene match: 8. Looked up from germline, CDR1 is SGHVS and CDR2 is FQNEAQ. The CDR3 is 20 amino acids. The DNA for the CDR3 is TGTGCCAGCAGCTTAGCGTGGACTAGCGGGGGTGCTAGCTCCTACAATGAGCAGTTCCTC. Translation gives CASSLAWTSGGASSYNEQFL.

This clonotype was counted many times. The chain couples TRBV11-1 to TRBJ2-1; TRBD2 might be the D (5 bases). This CDR3 has 18 residues. Germline CDR1 and CDR2: SGHAT and FQDESV (reference sequence). V was shortened by 2 bases and J by 0 bases, with 17 bases between the two germline ends. CDR3 sequence: CASSLRSTITSSYNEQFF. In DNA form, the CDR3 reads TGTGCCAGCAGCTTACGTTCGACTATCACGAGCTCCTACAATGAGCAGTTCTTC.

This clonotype came up a few times. The rearrangement joins TRBV12-3 or TRBV12-4 to TRBJ2-1; D possibly corresponds to TRBD2 (7 bases). Trimming removed 7 bases from V and 0 bases from J, with 16 bases in between. The CDR3 spans 16 residues. In DNA, the CDR3 is TGTGCCAGCATCTCGGGGGGCATGAACTCCTACAATGAGCAGTTCTTC. Amino acids: CASISGGMNSYNEQFF.

This clonotype was observed at least ten times. CDR3 sequence (DNA): TGCAGTGCCCCTCCGACTAGCGGGGGTGGGAACATTCAGTACTTC. Amino acids: CSAPPTSGGGNIQYF. The chain links TRBV20-1 to TRBJ2-4, with 12 nucleotides matching TRBD2. The length of the CDR3 is 15 residues. Germline V gene sequence: CDR1 DFQATT, CDR2 SNEGSKA (reference sequence). J lost 7 bases, V lost 6 bases, and 10 bases had no gene match.

The J gene is TRBJ2-7, the V gene TRBV4-2; D might be TRBD2 (5 bases). The CDR3 is 13 amino acids. Germline values: CDR1 LGHNA, CDR2 YNFKEQ. CDR3 in amino acids: CAISPGIVYEQYV. The CDR3 region has the DNA TGTGCCATCAGCCCGGGGATAGTCTACGAGCAGTACGTC.

This sequence joins TRBV20-1 and TRBJ1-1, with a tentative D call TRBD1 (5 bases). The germline CDR1 and CDR2 sequences are DFQATT and SNEGSKA (reference sequence). With 4 bases removed from V and 0 bases from J, the gap between germline ends came to 12 bases. The CDR3 has 14 amino acids. Here the CDR3 DNA reads TGCAGTGCTACCTCCGGGACTGTGAACACTGAAGCTTTCTTT. Translated: CSATSGTVNTEAFF.

The rearrangement links TRBV15 to TRBJ1-5; D gene ambiguous. The germline gives CDR1 LNHNV, CDR2 YYDKDF (reference sequence). V was cut by 5 bases and J by 0 bases, with 11 bases left in between. The CDR3 is made up of 15 amino acids. CDR3 sequence reads: CATSGQPNSNQPQHF. The CDR3 DNA reads as TGTGCCACCAGCGGTCAGCCTAATAGCAATCAGCCCCAGCATTTT.

The rearrangement uses TRBV29-1 and TRBJ2-7, with D possibly being TRBD2 (6 bases). The CDR3 sequence is 15 residues long. Trimming took 1 base from V and 0 from J, leaving 13 bases between them. CDR1 SQVTM and CDR2 ANQGSEA come from the germline V gene. The CDR3 coding sequence is TGCAGCGTTGAAGCCCGGGACTCTAGCTCCTACGAGCAGTACTTC. Translated: CSVEARDSSSYEQYF.